This record covers a single T cell receptor (beta chain). The antigen this receptor binds is unknown. One junction end disagrees with the germline gene, perhaps due to a read error. Libraries were constructed by RT-PCR. Sequencing took place on an Illumina MiSeq. TCRdb reran the public reads through fastp at Q25 and MiXCR, keeping productive beta chains. Merged by CDR3 protein, the rows form single entries marked with the most common genes and DNA. Within this sample are 550,000 to 750,000 distinct CDR3 sequences, with 12% to 15% of them counted one time only. The top ten clones comprise just over 3.5% of the sample. This sample was taken from a study (dated by TCRdb to between 2015 and 2016). From the germline V gene, CDR1 is SGHRS and CDR2 is YFSETQ. Taken from cysteine to phenylalanine, the CDR3 has 15 residues. CDR3 DNA is the only sequence kept; it has 45 bases, read in frame from the first base.

Specimen: memory CD4+ T cells from blood. The TCR originated in a female donor in good health, serving as a healthy control. The receptor chain draws on TRBV5-1 and TRBJ2-5; 8 central bases correspond to TRBD1. CDR3 reads: CASSRGGTGQETKYF. In nucleotides, the sequence is TGCGCCAGCAGCCGAGGCGGGACAGGTCAAGAGACCAAGTACTTC.